This is a list of T cell receptor beta chains from one sample in a study of blood T cell repertoires in COVID-19. This table comes from immunoSEQ multiplex PCR, and its TCRdb copy is limited to in-frame clones, with some not included. Of about 73,000 clones detected, approximately 90% appear once; the ten largest clones hold less than 6.5%. Material for sequencing was peripheral blood. The receptors shown here come from a woman under 30 with acute or convalescent COVID-19. The CDR3 runs from the conserved cysteine through the conserved F or W. A D gene is named only where the DNA matches it firmly. Only part of the rows carry a size: once, few, many, or a class if the clone is expanded.

abundance,v_gene,d_gene,j_gene,CDR3nt,CDR3aa
-,TRBV20-1,TRBD1,TRBJ2-1,TGCAGTGCAAGTTCCGGGACAGGGGACTACAATGAGCAGTTCTTC,CSASSGTGDYNEQFF
-,TRBV4-3,-,TRBJ1-2,TGCGCCAGCAGCCAAGACTCGGGATCCTATGGCTACACCTTC,CASSQDSGSYGYTF
-,TRBV5-1,TRBD1,TRBJ1-6,TGCGCCAGCAGCCTCGCGGGACAGGGGAATTCACCCCTCCACTTT,CASSLAGQGNSPLHF
-,TRBV6-5,TRBD1,TRBJ2-7,TGTGCCAGCAGTAAGCCGGGACAGGGGGTTTTCGAGCAGTACTTC,CASSKPGQGVFEQYF
-,TRBV4-1,-,TRBJ2-3,TGCGCCAGCAGCCAAGTTGCGCTGACGGGGGATACGCAGTATTTT,CASSQVALTGDTQYF
once,TRBV4-2,TRBD2,TRBJ2-1,TGTGCCAGCAGCCAAGGACTAGCGGGAGTTGAATTGCAGTTCTTC,CASSQGLAGVELQFF
-,TRBV7-8,TRBD1,TRBJ2-3,TGTGCCAGCAGCCCGAAATGGGACAGGGGAAGCGCAGATACGCAGTATTTT,CASSPKWDRGSADTQYF
-,TRBV7-9,-,TRBJ2-3,TGTGCCAGCAGCTTACGACAGACTAGGAGCACAGATACGCAGTATTTT,CASSLRQTRSTDTQYF
-,TRBV15,TRBD1,TRBJ2-1,TGTGCCACCAGCAGAGCAATAAACGTCGGGACAGGAGGCTACAATGAGCAGTTCTTC,CATSRAINVGTGGYNEQFF
-,TRBV2,TRBD1,TRBJ1-6,TGTGCCAGCAGTGAGGGACAGGGATTTTCACCCCTCCACTTT,CASSEGQGFSPLHF
-,TRBV5-6,-,TRBJ1-2,TGTGCCAGCAGCTTGGGCGGTGGCTACACCTTC,CASSLGGGYTF
-,TRBV3-1/TRBV3-2,-,TRBJ1-2,TGTGCCAGCAGCCAGGAAACAGGGCGGGCGTGCTACACCTTC,CASSQETGRACYTF
-,TRBV28,-,TRBJ1-5,TGTGCCACCCGGGAGGGCAATCAGCCCCAGCATTTT,CATREGNQPQHF
-,TRBV18,-,TRBJ2-7,TGTGCCAGCTCACCCGGGTACCCCTACGAGCAGTACTTC,CASSPGYPYEQYF
-,TRBV7-2,TRBD1,TRBJ2-2,TGTGCCAGCAGCCCACGGACAGGGGTGGACACCGGGGAGCTGTTTTTT,CASSPRTGVDTGELFF
-,TRBV5-6,-,TRBJ2-5,TGTGCCAGCAGCTTGGGCGGGGGCGAGACCCAGTACTTC,CASSLGGGETQYF
-,TRBV28,-,TRBJ1-1,TGTGCCAGCAGTTTAAATCGCGGGGCAGCGAACACTGAAGCTTTCTTT,CASSLNRGAANTEAFF
-,TRBV12-5,-,TRBJ1-3,TGTGCTAGTGGGGGCTGGTCTGGAAACACCATATATTTT,CASGGWSGNTIYF
-,TRBV7-2,TRBD2,TRBJ2-1,TGTGCCAGCAGCCCTAGGAGCTTGGCGGGAGGCTCTGGTGAGCAGTTCTTC,CASSPRSLAGGSGEQFF
-,TRBV4-1,TRBD1,TRBJ1-2,TGCGCCAGCAGCCAGGCAACAGGGGGAAGAGGCTACACCTTC,CASSQATGGRGYTF
few,TRBV7-6,TRBD2,TRBJ2-3,TGTGCCAGCAGGACGACTAGCGGTACGCAGTATTTT,CASRTTSGTQYF
-,TRBV27,-,TRBJ2-1,TGTGCCAGCAGTTCCCGGGGGGCGGTGAATGAGCAGTTCTTC,CASSSRGAVNEQFF
-,TRBV5-1,-,TRBJ1-3,TGCGCCAGCAGCTTGGGAGGTCTTAGCTCTGGAAACACCATATATTTT,CASSLGGLSSGNTIYF
-,TRBV30,TRBD1,TRBJ1-2,TGTGCCTGGAGTCCCGAGGACAGGGAATATGGCTACACCTTC,CAWSPEDREYGYTF
-,TRBV3-1/TRBV3-2,-,TRBJ2-3,TGTGCCAGCAGGAGAGGGAGGAATACAGATACGCAGTATTTT,CASRRGRNTDTQYF
-,TRBV19,-,TRBJ1-2,TGTGCCAGTAGTATAGATCGTGGAGGGTCGGGCTACACCTTC,CASSIDRGGSGYTF
once,TRBV14,TRBD2,TRBJ2-3,TGTGCCAGCAGCCCTGGACTAGCGGCAGATACGCAGTATTTT,CASSPGLAADTQYF
-,TRBV6-1,-,TRBJ2-5,TGTGCCAGCAGTGAAGCGCAGGAGACCCAGTACTTC,CASSEAQETQYF
-,TRBV6-5,-,TRBJ2-1,TGTGCCAGCATACATCATGAGCAGTTCTTC,CASIHHEQFF
-,TRBV11-2,TRBD1,TRBJ1-1,TGTGCCAGCAGCTTAGTCGGGACAGGGAACACTGAAGCTTTCTTT,CASSLVGTGNTEAFF
-,TRBV29-1,TRBD2,TRBJ2-7,TGCAGCGTTAGCGGGAGTGGCGAGCAGTACTTC,CSVSGSGEQYF
once,TRBV29-1,TRBD1,TRBJ2-3,TGCAGCGTGGGGGACAGGGTTGGAGATACGCAGTATTTT,CSVGDRVGDTQYF
-,TRBV6-5,-,TRBJ1-1,TGTGCCAGCAGTTACTCGAGAGCGCCGAGCACTGAAGCTTTCTTT,CASSYSRAPSTEAFF
few,TRBV3-1/TRBV3-2,-,TRBJ1-4,TGTGCCAGCAGCCATCACAGAACTAATGAAAAACTGTTTTTT,CASSHHRTNEKLFF
-,TRBV30,TRBD1,TRBJ1-2,TGTGCCTGGAGTTCCGGGACAGGGTCCTATGGCTACACCTTC,CAWSSGTGSYGYTF
-,TRBV27,TRBD1,TRBJ1-5,TGTGCCAGCAGTTTAGGACCGGGACAGAATCAGCCCCAGCATTTT,CASSLGPGQNQPQHF
-,TRBV21-1,-,TRBJ1-5,TGTGCCAGCAGCAGAATGAGGGTTGCACCTCAGCCCCAGCATTTT,CASSRMRVAPQPQHF
-,TRBV7-2,-,TRBJ2-7,TGTGCCAGCAGCGCGAACCAGGGCCCCTACGAGCAGTACTTC,CASSANQGPYEQYF
-,TRBV27,TRBD2,TRBJ2-7,TGTGCCAGCAGTTTATCCGGAAGCGGGAGTTCTTCCTCCTACGAGCAGTACTTC,CASSLSGSGSSSSYEQYF
-,TRBV7-9,-,TRBJ2-2,TGTGCCAGCACCCCGGTAACCGGGGAGCTGTTTTTT,CASTPVTGELFF
-,TRBV30,TRBD2,TRBJ2-3,TGTGCCTGGAGTCGTTCTAGCGGGGGGGCGAATACGCAGTATTTT,CAWSRSSGGANTQYF
-,TRBV7-2,TRBD1,TRBJ2-7,TGTGCCAGCAGCCGGACAGGAACTTACGAGCAGTACTTC,CASSRTGTYEQYF
-,TRBV19,-,TRBJ2-2,TGTGCCAGTAGTATAACACCTGCGAACACCGGGGAGCTGTTTTTT,CASSITPANTGELFF
-,TRBV14,-,TRBJ1-2,TGTGCCAGCAGCCAAGAGCCGGGGGACTATGGCTACACCTTC,CASSQEPGDYGYTF
-,TRBV2,-,TRBJ1-5,TGTGCCAGCAGTGGCGGACTCGAAGGCTGGCCCCAGCATTTT,CASSGGLEGWPQHF
-,TRBV30,TRBD1,TRBJ1-1,TGTGCCTGGAGTGTACTGGGACAGGTGAACACTGAAGCTTTCTTT,CAWSVLGQVNTEAFF
-,TRBV7-2,TRBD2,TRBJ2-7,TGTGCCAGCAGCCCGGGACTACCCGAGCACTACTTC,CASSPGLPEHYF
few,TRBV28,-,TRBJ1-5,TGTGCCAGCAGTTCAGGTGGGGGGACGGAGCCCCAGCATTTT,CASSSGGGTEPQHF
-,TRBV5-1,TRBD2,TRBJ2-1,TGCGCCAGCAGCTCGGGACTAGCGGGGGAAGGAGAGCAGTTCTTC,CASSSGLAGEGEQFF
-,TRBV28,TRBD1,TRBJ1-6,TGTGCCAGCAGTTTACAGAGACAGGGGTGGAGTAATTCACCCCTCCACTTT,CASSLQRQGWSNSPLHF
-,TRBV6-5,TRBD1,TRBJ2-5,TGTGCCAGCAGCAGGGGACAGGGCGGGGAGACCCAGTACTTC,CASSRGQGGETQYF
-,TRBV4-1,-,TRBJ1-4,TGCGCCAGCAGCCCGCAGGAGGGAACGAATGAAAAACTGTTTTTT,CASSPQEGTNEKLFF
-,TRBV4-1,-,TRBJ2-4,TGCGCCAGCAGCCTCTCCCTCCGGGGGGCTCCGAACTTC,CASSLSLRGAPNF